The rows below give T cell receptor beta chains drawn from one sample of a study of cytomegalovirus exposure and HLA in healthy donors. Profiled with immunoSEQ multiplex PCR; TCRdb holds only in-frame clones, not every one. This sample has 150,000 to 200,000 clones, with about 71% found just once. Sequencing was done on a sample of PBMCs. The source of these receptors is a man between 45 and 60 years old in good health and CMV-seronegative. Both conserved end residues are part of each CDR3. D genes are given only for firm matches. Clone size is not always given. Where it is, it says once, few, many or a class for expanded clones.

abundance	len	d_gene	j_gene	v_gene	CDR3nt	CDR3aa
NA	15	NA	TRBJ2-7	TRBV5-1	TGCGCCAGCAGCTTGGCCGGGGGAAGCTCCTACGAGCAGTACTTC	CASSLAGGSSYEQYF
NA	15	NA	TRBJ1-6	TRBV14	TGTGCCAGCAGCCCGGGAGGGACGTATAATTCACCCCTCCACTTT	CASSPGGTYNSPLHF
NA	15	NA	TRBJ1-4	TRBV28	TGTGCCAGCAGTTTTCGTAGGGGCTATAATGAAAAACTGTTTTTT	CASSFRRGYNEKLFF
NA	16	TRBD1	TRBJ1-2	TRBV4-1	TGCGCCAGCAGCCAAGTGATCCGAGACAGGGTTAAGGGCTACACCTTC	CASSQVIRDRVKGYTF
NA	17	TRBD1	TRBJ1-3	TRBV9	TGTGCCAGCAGTCCTAACGAACGTGGACAGGTCGGAAACACCATATATTTT	CASSPNERGQVGNTIYF
NA	16	NA	TRBJ1-2	TRBV4-3	TGCGCCAGCAGCCAAGATCTTGTAACAGGTGACTATGGCTACACCTTC	CASSQDLVTGDYGYTF
NA	17	TRBD2	TRBJ2-3	TRBV5-1	TGCGCCAGCAGCTTGGGAGTGACTAGCGGGGGAACAGATACGCAGTATTTT	CASSLGVTSGGTDTQYF
once	14	TRBD2	TRBJ2-4	TRBV7-2	TGTGCCAGCCGGCCTAGCGGATCCAAAAACATTCAGTACTTC	CASRPSGSKNIQYF
NA	19	TRBD1	TRBJ2-6	TRBV27	TGTGCCAGCAGTTTAAAGGGACAGGGTAGACTAGGTGGGGCCAACGTCCTGACTTTC	CASSLKGQGRLGGANVLTF
NA	15	TRBD1	TRBJ1-2	TRBV27	TGTGCCAGCAGTCTAAGGACAGGAAGTGGGTATGGCTACACCTTC	CASSLRTGSGYGYTF
NA	15	TRBD1	TRBJ2-7	TRBV4-1	TGCGCCAGCAGCCAACCTAGGACAGGTTACTACGAGCAGTACTTC	CASSQPRTGYYEQYF
NA	14	TRBD1	TRBJ2-7	TRBV7-9	TGTGCCAGCAGCCCCGGACAGGGGGGTGACGAGCAGTACTTC	CASSPGQGGDEQYF
NA	13	NA	TRBJ2-7	TRBV2	TGTGCCAGCTACCGGGACAAGTCCTACGAGCAGTACTTC	CASYRDKSYEQYF
NA	12	NA	TRBJ2-1	TRBV2	TGTGCCAGCAGTCCTCGGGACAATGAGCAGTTCTTC	CASSPRDNEQFF